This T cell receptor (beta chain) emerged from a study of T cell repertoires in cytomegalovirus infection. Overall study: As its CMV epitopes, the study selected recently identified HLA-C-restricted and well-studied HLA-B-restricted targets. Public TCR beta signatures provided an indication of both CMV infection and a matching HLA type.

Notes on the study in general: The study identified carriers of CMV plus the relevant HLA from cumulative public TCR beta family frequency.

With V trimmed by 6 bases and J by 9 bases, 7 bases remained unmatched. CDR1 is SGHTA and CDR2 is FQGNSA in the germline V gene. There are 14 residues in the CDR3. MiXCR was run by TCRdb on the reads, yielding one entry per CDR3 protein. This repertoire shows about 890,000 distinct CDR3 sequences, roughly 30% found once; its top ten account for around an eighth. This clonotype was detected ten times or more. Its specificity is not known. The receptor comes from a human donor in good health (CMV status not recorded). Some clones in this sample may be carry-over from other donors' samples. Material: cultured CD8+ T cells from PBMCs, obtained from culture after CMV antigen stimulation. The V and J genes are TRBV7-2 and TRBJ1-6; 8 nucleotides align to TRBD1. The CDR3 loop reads CASSLTGAGSPLHF. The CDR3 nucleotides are TGTGCCAGCAGTCTGACAGGGGCTGGTTCACCCCTCCACTTT.